This T cell receptor (beta chain) was recorded in a study of cytomegalovirus exposure and HLA in healthy donors. Repertoires were generated with immunoSEQ multiplex PCR, while TCRdb's copy carries only in-frame clones and drops some. Here the sample spans roughly 150,000 clones, approximately 96% being singletons. Looked up from germline, CDR1 is SGHNT and CDR2 is YYREEE (reference sequence). This CDR3 contains 17 residues. V trimming: 4 bases; J trimming: 2 bases; junction bases outside the gene matches: 14. The chain has TRBV5-4 and TRBJ2-5, with TRBD2 matching 7 bases. The sequencing sample was made of PBMCs. This clonotype was obtained from a woman younger than 35 in good health and CMV-seronegative. CDR3 nucleotides: TGTGCCAGCAGCCGAGTGGGGGGGAGCGGAACACAAGAGACCCAGTACTTC. This codes for CASSRVGGSGTQETQYF.